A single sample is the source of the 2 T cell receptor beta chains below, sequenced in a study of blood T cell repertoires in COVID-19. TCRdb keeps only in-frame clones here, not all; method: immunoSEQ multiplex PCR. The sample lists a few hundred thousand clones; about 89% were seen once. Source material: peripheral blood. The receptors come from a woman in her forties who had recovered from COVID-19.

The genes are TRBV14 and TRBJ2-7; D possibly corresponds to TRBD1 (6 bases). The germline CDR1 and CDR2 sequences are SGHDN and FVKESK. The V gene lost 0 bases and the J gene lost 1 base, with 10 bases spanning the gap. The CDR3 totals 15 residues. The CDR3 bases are TGTGCCAGCAGCCAAGAAGTGGGGGCTTCCTACGAGCAGTACTTC. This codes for CASSQEVGASYEQYF.

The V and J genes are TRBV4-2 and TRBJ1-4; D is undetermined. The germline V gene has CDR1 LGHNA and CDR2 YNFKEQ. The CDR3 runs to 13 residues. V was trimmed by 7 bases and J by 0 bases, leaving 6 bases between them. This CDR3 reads CASNSATNEKLFF. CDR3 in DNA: TGTGCCAGCAATTCAGCAACTAATGAAAAACTGTTTTTT.